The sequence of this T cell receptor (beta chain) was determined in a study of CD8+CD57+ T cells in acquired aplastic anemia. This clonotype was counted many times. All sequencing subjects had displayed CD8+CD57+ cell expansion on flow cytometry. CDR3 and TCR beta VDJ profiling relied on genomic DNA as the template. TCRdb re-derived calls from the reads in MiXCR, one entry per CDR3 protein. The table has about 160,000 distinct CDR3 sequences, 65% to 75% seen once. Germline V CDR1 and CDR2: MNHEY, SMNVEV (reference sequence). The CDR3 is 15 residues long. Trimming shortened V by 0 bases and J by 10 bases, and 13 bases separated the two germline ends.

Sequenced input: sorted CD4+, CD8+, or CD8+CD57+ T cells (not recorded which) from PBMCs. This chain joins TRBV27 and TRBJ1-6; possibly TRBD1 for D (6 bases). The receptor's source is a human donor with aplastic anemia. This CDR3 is CASSLSQGIRSPLHF. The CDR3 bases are TGTGCCAGCAGTTTATCGCAGGGGATACGGTCACCCCTCCACTTT.